This TCR beta chain appears in the sequencing data of a study of Graves' ophthalmopathy and Graves' hyperthyroidism (dated by TCRdb to 2016 to 2019). With regard to the full study: Hyperthyroidism was considered stable if no progression to ophthalmopathy occurred within 18 months of follow-up. Following sample collection, hyperthyroidism patients were given methimazole at a starting dose of 30 mg daily, and ophthalmopathy patients were given high-dose intravenous methylprednisolone. The study used signatures of the TCR beta repertoire to tell Graves' ophthalmopathy apart from Graves' hyperthyroidism and to predict which patients would progress to ophthalmopathy. In more than five hyperthyroidism patients, T-cell repertoires of thyroid tissue and blood were compared. In total, 135 blood samples were TCR-sequenced: around 42 ophthalmopathy, under 85 hyperthyroidism and some 17 hyperthyroidism-to-ophthalmopathy patients. An independent validation cohort comprised some 19 hyperthyroidism patients and 15 to 17 patients who later progressed from hyperthyroidism to ophthalmopathy. A discovery set of 95 to 100 patients (roughly 43 ophthalmopathy, 55 to 60 stable hyperthyroidism) was enrolled to explore V-J signatures distinguishing ophthalmopathy from hyperthyroidism. Broader findings and caveats from the paper: In validation, the model predicted ophthalmopathy progression with less than 71% sensitivity and 72% to 80% specificity; eleven to twelve predicted patients were CT-confirmed with GO in a median of around 6 months. Sample size was not statistically predetermined, and group allocation was not concealed from the investigators. Ophthalmopathy was separated from stable hyperthyroidism by the 13-signature model with just under 90% sensitivity and less than 82% specificity in cross-validation and with 80%/75% in the test set. Among expanded thyroid clonotypes with frequency above 0.001, most also showed up in blood, which suggests that blood repertoires may reflect the thyroid immune response.

TCR beta CDR3 regions were amplified from RNA transcripts for repertoire sequencing. The first round was an RT-PCR using HTBI primers with the Qiagen OneStep RT-PCR kit, and this first round was followed by a second-round multiplex PCR, then size selection and purification. The libraries underwent paired-end sequencing with 100 bp reads on an Illumina HiSeq2000. In the original analysis: SOAPnuke was used to process the reads, throwing out any read that had adapters, had uncalled bases, had a mean Phred below 15, or lacked an exact constant-primer or identifier match. COPE v1.2.5 was used to merge high-quality paired reads. Each unique nucleotide sequence was treated as a clonotype, and MiTCR v1.1 was used to align the clonotypes to the IMGT TRB V, D and J references. The analysis was limited to V-J combinations with a frequency above 0.0001, which together covered approximately 99% of repertoires. For each V-J combination, a TCR clonal expansion and chaos score was defined as F50 clonal expansion divided by the chaos observed in the TCRdist matrix. Welch's t-statistics and random forest were used to narrow the features down to about twelve V-J combinations, which were then fed into a naive Bayes classifier. The Morisita-Horn index was used to measure how similar the thyroid and blood repertoires were. The raw public data were reprocessed by TCRdb itself: fastp quality trimming at Q25, MiXCR clonotype calling, in-frame beta chains only. Rows matching on CDR3 protein sequence are summarized as one entry with the most common DNA and genes. The V and J calls were not made by the authors but by TCRdb's processing. Here the sample has over a million distinct CDR3 sequences; about two fifths occur a single time. Approximately 10% of the sample comes from the top ten.

Patients with hyperthyroidism were aged 18 to 65 years, had been newly diagnosed, and had a disease duration of less than 2 months. Anyone with other autoimmune diseases, uncontrolled infections, pregnancy or lactation was excluded from the study. Diagnosis was based on clinical symptoms, serum thyroxine, TRAb, thyroid ultrasound and orbital computed tomography. Total RNA was extracted using Trizol reagent, and RNA quality was checked on an Agilent 2100 Bioanalyzer. The sample holds many counts of this clonotype. There is no known antigen for this receptor. Nothing much larger sits one base from this clone, and base qualities are not available. CDR1 and CDR2, per the germline V gene, are MNHEY and SVGAGI. A distance of 11 bases separates the germline ends of V and J, which lose 8 bases and 1 base respectively. From the cysteine up to the phenylalanine, the CDR3 has a length of 13 residues. Left in the record is the CDR3 DNA by itself, 39 bases read in frame from the first base.

Sequenced sample: peripheral blood or thyroid tissue (not recorded which). This clonotype was sampled from an adult man with Graves' hyperthyroidism. The chain is assembled from TRBV6-5 and TRBJ1-1; possibly the D gene is TRBD1, per 5 matching bases. CDR3 sequence: CASRGRANTEAFF. The DNA sequence is as follows: TGTGCCAGCCGGGGGAGGGCGAACACTGAAGCTTTCTTT.